The 14 T cell receptor beta chains listed next were all sequenced from one sample in a study of PD-1 blockade in mismatch repair-deficient tumors. TCRdb's table, derived via immunoSEQ multiplex PCR, lists solely in-frame clones and lacks some. The sample records around 100,000 clones, over 65% being singletons. The sample was peripheral blood, taken about 13 months after starting pembrolizumab. These receptors all stem from an adult with mismatch repair-deficient cancer.

This rearrangement joins TRBV28 to TRBJ2-6; 8 bases map to TRBD1. The length of the CDR3 is 16 residues. With V trimmed by 6 bases and J by 2 bases, 6 bases remained unmatched. The germline CDR1 and CDR2 sequences are MDHEN and SYDVKM. CDR3 DNA sequence: TGTGCCAGCAGGATTGACAGGGGAACTGGGGCCAACGTCCTGACTTTC. Protein sequence: CASRIDRGTGANVLTF. Filled out from reference TRBV28 and TRBJ2-6, the complete variable domain reads DVKVTQSSRYLVKRTGEKVFLECVQDMDHENMFWYRQDPGLGLRLIYFSYDVKMKEKGDIPEGYSVSREKKERFSLILESASTNQTSMYLCASRIDRGTGANVLTFGAGSRLTVL.

This clone was detected a few times. The chain links TRBV18 to TRBJ2-7; 10 bases fit TRBD1. Germline V gene lookup returns CDR1 KGHSH and CDR2 LQKENI. The V gene end was trimmed by 0 bases and the J gene end by 2 bases; junction bases not matched to a gene: 1. The CDR3 is 15 amino acids. The CDR3 protein is CASSPPGQGTYEQYF. As DNA, the CDR3 is TGTGCCAGCTCACCACCGGGACAGGGGACCTACGAGCAGTACTTC.

This rearrangement joins TRBV27 to TRBJ1-2; D may be TRBD1 (5 bases). This CDR3 is built from 15 residues. V lost 5 bases and J lost 7, with 20 bases in between. CDR1 and CDR2 from the germline V gene are MNHEY and SMNVEV (reference sequence). The CDR3 region has the DNA TGTGCCAGCAGTGGACGGACATCGGGATTTGGTGGCTACACCTTC. Protein: CASSGRTSGFGGYTF.

The rearrangement uses TRBV30 and TRBJ1-1; 9 bases fit TRBD1. The CDR3 covers 12 residues. In germline, CDR1 is GTSNPN, CDR2 SVGIG (reference sequence). V lost 5 bases to trimming and J lost 6 bases; unmatched junction nucleotides: 4. The CDR3 nucleotides are TGTGCCTGGGAAGACAGGGGGGCTGAAGCTTTCTTT. It translates to CAWEDRGAEAFF.

The J gene is TRBJ2-7, the V gene TRBV10-2; a weak D match, TRBD1 (6 bases). The length of the CDR3 is 15 residues. Trimming cost V 6 bases and J 3 bases, with 18 bases left between them. CDR1 and CDR2 (germline): WSHSY, SAAADI. The CDR3 spells CASRGGTGKYYEQYF. The DNA of the CDR3 is TGCGCCAGCAGAGGGGGTACGGGAAAGTACTACGAGCAGTACTTC.

The chain recombines TRBV27 with TRBJ1-2, with D perhaps TRBD1 (5 bases). Between the trimmed V and J ends, which lost 6 bases and 1 base, there was a span of 15 bases. The CDR3 covers 15 residues. Germline values: CDR1 MNHEY, CDR2 SMNVEV (reference sequence). The DNA for the CDR3 is TGTGCCAGCAGCTGGGGATCAGGGAGTAACTATGGCTACACCTTC. This gives the protein CASSWGSGSNYGYTF.

The table lists this clone with a few counts. The V call is TRBV29-1, the J call TRBJ1-3; D is undetermined. The CDR3 is 13 residues long. With 6 bases removed from V and 4 bases from J, the gap between germline ends came to 13 bases. The germline CDR1 and CDR2 sequences are SQVTM and ANQGSEA. DNA for the CDR3: TGCAGCGTCACATATATGGGGGGAAACACCATATATTTT. This encodes CSVTYMGGNTIYF.

The rearrangement uses TRBV30 and TRBJ1-2, with a tentative D call TRBD1 (5 bases). Trimming cost V 3 bases and J 8 bases, with 10 bases left between them. This CDR3 region has 11 residues. In germline, CDR1 is GTSNPN, CDR2 SVGIG (reference sequence). The CDR3 coding sequence is TGTGCCTGGAGCGACGGGGGGGGCTACACCTTC. Amino acid sequence: CAWSDGGGYTF.

The V gene is TRBV6-5, the J gene TRBJ2-6; weak D call: TRBD2 (6 bases). CDR3 length: 16 amino acids. The germline CDR1 and CDR2 sequences are MNHEY and SVGAGI. Trimming pared 0 bases from V and 3 bases from J, leaving 9 bases between. The CDR3 region has the DNA TGTGCCAGCAGTTACTCCCGGGGGTATGGGGCCAACGTCCTGACTTTC. This encodes CASSYSRGYGANVLTF.

There are a few counts of this clone. This rearrangement joins TRBV29-1 to TRBJ2-5, with 9 nucleotides matching TRBD1. Losses at the gene ends were 2 bases for V and 2 bases for J; bases not matched to a gene: 15. The CDR3 runs to 18 residues. Germline-derived CDR1 and CDR2 are SQVTM and ANQGSEA. Here the CDR3 DNA reads TGCAGCGTTGAACCGGCAACAGGGGGCGCCCTTTTACAAGAGACCCAGTACTTC. Amino acids: CSVEPATGGALLQETQYF.

This clone occurred a few times. This chain connects TRBV5-1 to TRBJ2-7, with TRBD2 matching over 8 bases. V shed 7 bases, J shed 7 bases, and the junction held 13 bases outside the gene matches. In germline, CDR1 is SGHRS, CDR2 YFSETQ. The CDR3 loop spans 14 amino acids. The DNA of the CDR3 is TGCGCCAGCCACGATACTAGCGGAGGTGTGGAGCAGTACTTC. Its translation: CASHDTSGGVEQYF. Combining the CDR3 with reference TRBV5-1 and TRBJ2-7 gives the whole variable domain KAGVTQTPRYLIKTRGQQVTLSCSPISGHRSVSWYQQTPGQGLQFLFEYFSETQRNKGNFPGRFSGRQFSNSRSEMNVSTLELGDSALYLCASHDTSGGVEQYFGPGTRLTVT.

This clone was seen only a few times. This sequence joins TRBV10-2 and TRBJ1-5; no clear D gene. The germline V gene has CDR1 WSHSY and CDR2 SAAADI. V was cut by 3 bases and J by 4 bases, with 7 bases left in between. The CDR3 totals 13 residues. CDR3 amino acids: CASSDFQNQPQHF. DNA of the CDR3: TGCGCCAGCAGTGACTTTCAGAATCAGCCCCAGCATTTT.

The V and J genes are TRBV7-2 and TRBJ1-4; TRBD1 is a possible D gene (6 bases). The CDR3 covers 15 residues. The germline V gene has CDR1 SGHTA and CDR2 FQGNSA. V lost 2 bases, J lost 0 bases, and 7 bases lay in between. The chain's CDR3 is CASSLTGPTNEKLFF. CDR3 in DNA: TGTGCCAGCAGCTTAACAGGGCCAACTAATGAAAAACTGTTTTTT.

The chain combines TRBV23-1 with TRBJ1-1; 8 bases match TRBD1. TRBV23-1 carries the ORF label, with uncertain function. There are 23 residues in the CDR3. The ends lost 2 bases at V and 1 base at J; junction bases unmatched: 27. The CDR3 loop is CASSQDKPGQGAQPTAGNTEAFF. CDR3 bases: TGCGCCAGCAGTCAAGACAAACCTGGGCAGGGGGCCCAGCCCACGGCTGGGAACACTGAAGCTTTCTTT.